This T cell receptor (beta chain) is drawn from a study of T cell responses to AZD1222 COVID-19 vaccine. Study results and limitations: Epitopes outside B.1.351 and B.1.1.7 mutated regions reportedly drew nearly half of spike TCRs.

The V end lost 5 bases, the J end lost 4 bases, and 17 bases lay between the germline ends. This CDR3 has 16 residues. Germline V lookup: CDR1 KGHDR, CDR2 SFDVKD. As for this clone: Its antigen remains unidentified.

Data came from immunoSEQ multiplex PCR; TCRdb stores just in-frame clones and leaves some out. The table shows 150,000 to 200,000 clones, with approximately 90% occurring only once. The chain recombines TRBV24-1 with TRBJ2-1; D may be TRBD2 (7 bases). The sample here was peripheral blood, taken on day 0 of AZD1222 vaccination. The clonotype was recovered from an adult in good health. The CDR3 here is CATSVGGGGPYNEQFF. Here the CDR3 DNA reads TGTGCCACCAGTGTGGGTGGGGGGGGGCCGTACAATGAGCAGTTCTTC.